Sequencing of this T cell receptor beta chain was carried out in a study of CD8 T cells in Susac syndrome. Study in general: The Susac syndrome patients that were sequenced included roughly 6 with active disease and fewer than 10 in remission.

Trimming stripped 6 bases from V and 7 bases from J, with 7 bases between. Germline lookup yields CDR1 MDHEN and CDR2 SYDVKM. The CDR3 contains 11 residues. An input of about 0.45 to 1 ug of RNA was subjected to reverse transcription using random hexamers. TCRdb reanalysed the immunoSEQ multiplex PCR reads using MiXCR and keeps one entry per CDR3 protein. The sample holds tens of thousands of distinct CDR3 sequences, 93% seen once. The rearrangement uses TRBV28 and TRBJ2-4; no definite D call. The clonotype was recovered from a human donor with Susac syndrome. The sequencing input was CD4+ T cells from PBMCs. The CDR3 coding sequence is TGTGCCAGCAGGTTCCAGAACATTCAGTACTTC. It codes for CASRFQNIQYF.